This TCR beta chain came from a study of control samples from healthy donors and cancer patients (dated by TCRdb to about 2020). About this clone: The target of this receptor is not known. Base quality data are lacking; no much larger clone is found one base away.

Receptors were amplified or captured by the immunoSEQ multiplex PCR assay. Entries here come from immuneACCESS through TCRdb and include only in-frame sequences with V and J called. Some clones fail to appear in such tables; in the studies checked, an unresolved V gene covers under half of the shortfall, and the cause of the remainder is unknown. This sample is represented by about 250,000 clones; roughly 80% of them were singletons. Less than 15% of the sample goes to the ten largest clones. The CDR3, from cysteine to phenylalanine, totals 15 residues. Kept here is only the CDR3 DNA, which spans 45 bases and is read in frame from base 1. The germline ends are 10 bases apart after V is trimmed by 0 bases and J by 2 bases. According to the germline V gene, CDR1 reads SGHTA and CDR2 reads FQGNSA.

The specimen was PBMCs. This TCR derives from a woman aged 60-70 years with lung cancer. In this chain, TRBV7-2 is recombined with TRBJ2-5, with TRBD1 as a weak D call on 6 bases. The CDR3 reads CASSLARTEQETQYF. The nucleotide sequence reads as follows: TGTGCCAGCAGCTTAGCAAGGACAGAGCAAGAGACCCAGTACTTC.